The 13 T cell receptor beta chains below were found in one sample sequenced in a study of OX40 agonist ivuxolimab in advanced cancers. The protocol was immunoSEQ multiplex PCR, while the TCRdb copy is restricted to in-frame clones and leaves out a portion. Here the sample spans tens of thousands of clones, more than 65% being singletons. The starting material was CD4+ or CD8+ T cells sorted from blood, obtained in a trial of the OX40 agonist ivuxolimab. Receptors were obtained from an adult with an advanced solid tumor such as melanoma, head and neck, liver or kidney cancer.

The chain links TRBV29-1 to TRBJ2-7; 7 bases agree with TRBD1. CDR3 length: 13 residues. The V segment lost 5 bases and the J segment 6 bases; nucleotides outside the gene matches: 10. Germline CDR1 reads SQVTM; CDR2 reads ANQGSEA. CDR3 in amino acids: CSVWTGSGSEQYF. CDR3 nucleotides: TGCAGCGTTTGGACAGGATCAGGCTCCGAGCAGTACTTC.

This clone was counted only a few times. CDR3 sequence: CASSVGGAGADYGYTF. CDR3 nucleotides: TGTGCCAGCAGCGTAGGAGGAGCAGGGGCGGACTATGGCTACACCTTC. J is TRBJ1-2 and V is TRBV9; D is perhaps TRBD1 (6 bases). The CDR3 is 16 amino acids. CDR1 SGDLS and CDR2 YYNGEE come from the germline V gene. The ends were cut back, 0 bases at V and 3 bases at J, with 15 bases in the middle.

The V and J genes are TRBV18 and TRBJ2-7, with TRBD2 identical over 8 bases. Per the germline V gene, CDR1 is KGHSH and CDR2 is LQKENI. The CDR3 totals 14 residues. J gave up 3 bases and V 3 bases, and 4 bases lay outside the gene matches. The DNA for the CDR3 is TGTGCCAGCTCACCCTCCCGGGAGGGCTACGAGCAGTACTTC. Protein product: CASSPSREGYEQYF.

This chain connects TRBV6-5 to TRBJ1-2; possible D gene TRBD1, 5 bases. Germline CDR1 is MNHEY and CDR2 is SVGAGI. Trimming shortened V by 6 bases and J by 4 bases, and 12 bases separated the two germline ends. The CDR3 extends over 13 amino acids. DNA for the CDR3: TGTGCCAGCAGGTCGGGGCCGAGCTATGGCTACACCTTC. Its protein product is CASRSGPSYGYTF.

This clone was found a few times. This chain uses TRBV4-1 with TRBJ1-6; the D gene is possibly TRBD1 (5 bases). Looked up from germline, CDR1 is MGHRA and CDR2 is YSYEKL. The CDR3 sequence is 16 residues long. The ends were cut back, 6 bases at V and 10 bases at J, with 22 bases in the middle. The CDR3 spells CASRDPTGPASSPLHF. Written as DNA, the CDR3 is TGCGCCAGCAGGGACCCCACGGGGCCAGCTTCCTCACCCCTCCACTTT.

In DNA, the CDR3 is TGCGCCAGCGATCCAACAGGGGGCGGCTATGGCTACACCTTC. Amino acid sequence: CASDPTGGGYGYTF. The genes are TRBV5-1 and TRBJ1-2; TRBD1 matches 9 bases. This CDR3 is 14 amino acids long. The J segment lost 4 bases and the V segment lost 7 bases, leaving 8 bases of the junction unmatched. The germline V gene has CDR1 SGHRS and CDR2 YFSETQ.

The CDR3 DNA sequence: TGTGCCAGTAAAATATTGGGACAGGGGGTTGGAAACACTGAAGCTTTCTTT. This encodes CASKILGQGVGNTEAFF. V and J are TRBV19 and TRBJ1-1; 11 bases fit TRBD1. Trimming removed 7 bases from V and 2 bases from J; junction bases left unmatched: 12. From germline, CDR1 is LNHDA and CDR2 SQIVND (reference sequence). The CDR3 is 17 amino acids.

The chain has TRBV9 and TRBJ2-2; D gene unclear. CDR1 and CDR2 from the germline V gene are SGDLS and YYNGEE. The CDR3 runs to 16 residues. V was pared by 0 bases and J by 5 bases, with 14 bases between. The CDR3 nucleotides read TGTGCCAGCAGCGTAGGAGAACACCCTAGGACCGGGGAGCTGTTTTTT. Its translation is CASSVGEHPRTGELFF.

This sequence joins TRBV9 and TRBJ1-3, with D unresolved. The CDR3 extends over 17 amino acids. From germline, CDR1 is SGDLS and CDR2 YYNGEE. Trimming removed 4 bases from V and 0 bases from J, with 17 bases in between. The CDR3 DNA follows: TGTGCCAGCAGCCCCTACTTGACCAGCGACTCTGGAAACACCATATATTTT. Its protein product is CASSPYLTSDSGNTIYF.

This chain uses TRBV6-5 with TRBJ1-6; possibly TRBD1 for D (6 bases). V was pared by 6 bases and J by 5 bases, with 11 bases between. The CDR3 is made up of 14 amino acids. CDR1 and CDR2 (germline): MNHEY, SVGAGI. This chain's CDR3 is CASSPNRDNSPLHF. The CDR3 coding sequence is TGTGCCAGCAGCCCTAACAGGGATAATTCACCCCTCCACTTT.

The chain combines TRBV6-1 with TRBJ2-1; 8 nucleotides line up with TRBD2. V lost 6 bases and J lost 7; bases outside the gene matches: 11. This CDR3 spans 15 amino acids. The V gene's germline CDR1 is MNHNS and CDR2 SASEGT. CDR3 DNA: TGTGCCAGCAGCGGGGGGGGACTCCCCCGGAATGAGCAGTTCTTC. Translated: CASSGGGLPRNEQFF.

This clone turned up a few times. The V call is TRBV5-5, the J call TRBJ1-4, with D possibly matching TRBD1 (5 bases). Germline CDR1 is SGHKS and CDR2 is YYEKEE (reference sequence). This CDR3 region has 13 residues. V lost 4 bases to trimming and J lost 10 bases, with 14 bases between them. CDR3 loop: CASSPGTGAKLFF. CDR3 coding DNA: TGTGCCAGCAGCCCCGGGACCGGGGCAAAACTGTTTTTT.

The genes are TRBV14 and TRBJ1-3; TRBD1 matches at 8 bases. The CDR3 loop spans 17 amino acids. Germline assignment: CDR1 SGHDN and CDR2 FVKESK. V was pared by 2 bases and J by 2 bases, with 8 bases of the junction left unmatched. CDR3 nucleotides: TGTGCCAGCAGCCAAATACGGACAGGGAGGACTGGAAACACCATATATTTT. It codes for CASSQIRTGRTGNTIYF.